The 29 T cell receptor beta chains below were found in one sample sequenced in a study of response to subunit inactivated influenza vaccine. TCRdb recomputed calls from the RT-PCR reads with MiXCR, one row per CDR3 protein. The sample lists fewer than 650,000 distinct CDR3 sequences; 10% to 15% were seen once. The sample consisted of PBMCs from blood, taken about 40 days after vaccination. The receptors were sampled from a man aged 45 to 65 who received an inactivated influenza vaccine.

This clonotype was picked up a small number of times. The rearrangement uses TRBV12-3 or TRBV12-4 and TRBJ2-2; 11 bases fit TRBD1. The CDR3 has 16 amino acids. Germline trimming cut 7 bases from V and 7 bases from J; bases unmatched to any gene: 11. CDR3 loop: CASKGQGAPSSGELFF. Written as DNA, the CDR3 is TGTGCCAGCAAAGGACAGGGGGCGCCGTCCAGCGGGGAGCTGTTTTTT.

The rearrangement links TRBV29-1 to TRBJ2-1; D not resolved. Between the trimmed V and J ends, which lost 0 bases and 12 bases, there was a span of 6 bases. Germline V gene lookup returns CDR1 SQVTM and CDR2 ANQGSEA. The CDR3 loop spans 10 amino acids. The chain's CDR3 is CSVEESGQFF. In DNA form, the CDR3 reads TGCAGCGTTGAAGAATCGGGGCAGTTCTTC.

This clonotype came up many times. This chain links TRBV12-3 or TRBV12-4 with TRBJ1-5; D unclear. This CDR3 has 12 residues. V lost 3 bases and J 5 bases, leaving 5 bases between the germline ends. CDR3 nucleotides: TGTGCCAGCAGTTTGCAGTATCAGCCCCAGCATTTT. This encodes CASSLQYQPQHF.

The rearrangement links TRBV5-6 to TRBJ2-2; no definite D call. V was cut by 2 bases and J by 2 bases, with 10 bases left in between. The CDR3 has 15 residues. The germline V gene has CDR1 SGHDT and CDR2 YYEEEE. The CDR3 loop reads CASSLGPPNTGELFF. The DNA for the CDR3 is TGTGCCAGCAGCTTAGGACCGCCAAACACCGGGGAGCTGTTTTTT. The full variable domain, with the rest looked up from reference TRBV5-6 and TRBJ2-2, is DAGVTQSPTHLIKTRGQQVTLRCSPKSGHDTVSWYQQALGQGPQFIFQYYEEEERQRGNFPDRFSGHQFPNYSSELNVNALLLGDSALYLCASSLGPPNTGELFFGEGSRLTVL.

This clonotype was picked up a small number of times. The V call is TRBV10-3, the J call TRBJ2-3; D call uncertain. The CDR3 sequence is 11 residues long. The germline V gene encodes CDR1 ENHRY and CDR2 SYGVKD. The V end lost 10 bases, the J end lost 4 bases, and 9 bases lay between the germline ends. For the CDR3, the DNA is TGTGCCACCCTTAGAGCAGATACGCAGTATTTT. This sequence encodes CATLRADTQYF.

This clonotype turned up a few times. V and J are TRBV7-2 and TRBJ2-2; D remains ambiguous. The CDR3 has 15 amino acids. Germline CDR1 reads SGHTA; CDR2 reads FQGNSA. With 5 bases removed from V and 0 bases from J, the gap between germline ends came to 10 bases. CDR3: CASSGIPANTGELFF. The CDR3 DNA sequence: TGTGCCAGCAGCGGGATTCCCGCGAACACCGGGGAGCTGTTTTTT. The full variable domain, with the rest looked up from reference TRBV7-2 and TRBJ2-2, is GAGVSQSPSNKVTEKGKDVELRCDPISGHTALYWYRQSLGQGLEFLIYFQGNSAPDKSGLPSDRFSAERTGGSVSTLTIQRTQQEDSAVYLCASSGIPANTGELFFGEGSRLTVL.

The chain recombines TRBV12-2 with TRBJ1-1; the DNA was not compared with TRBD1, the D call given in the table. TRBV12-2 is a recognized pseudogene. The CDR3 covers 17 residues. The CDR3 sequence is CASRLSRCDRANTEAFF. DNA of the CDR3: TGTGCAAGTCGCTTAAGTCGGTGCGACAGGGCGAACACTGAAGCTTTCTTT.

This clonotype appeared a few times. The gene calls are TRBV7-2 and TRBJ2-5; D may match TRBD1 or TRBD2 (5 bases each). Germline-derived CDR1 and CDR2 are SGHTA and FQGNSA. The CDR3 covers 12 residues. Trimming removed 8 bases at V and 5 bases at J, with 12 bases between. This chain's CDR3 is CASGGARETQYF. The CDR3 nucleotides read TGTGCCAGCGGGGGAGCGAGGGAGACCCAGTACTTC. The whole variable domain, filled in from reference TRBV7-2 and TRBJ2-5, reads GAGVSQSPSNKVTEKGKDVELRCDPISGHTALYWYRQSLGQGLEFLIYFQGNSAPDKSGLPSDRFSAERTGGSVSTLTIQRTQQEDSAVYLCASGGARETQYFGPGTRLLVL.

Ten or more counts support this clonotype. The chain has TRBV20-1 and TRBJ2-3; TRBD2 agrees at 11 bases. Germline trimming cut 3 bases from V and 4 bases from J; bases unmatched to any gene: 3. Germline assignment: CDR1 DFQATT and CDR2 SNEGSKA (reference sequence). There are 14 residues in the CDR3. CDR3 protein: CSASRGLAADTQYF. CDR3 DNA sequence: TGCAGTGCTAGCCGGGGACTAGCGGCAGATACGCAGTATTTT.

The table lists this clonotype with a few counts. J is TRBJ1-1 and V is TRBV12-3 or TRBV12-4, with D unclear. This CDR3 is built from 11 residues. V was trimmed by 9 bases and J by 7 bases, leaving 12 bases between them. In nucleotides, the CDR3 is TGTGCCAGTAAACTCAGCGGTGAAGCTTTCTTT. Its translation: CASKLSGEAFF.

This clonotype came up many times. V usage is TRBV12-3 or TRBV12-4 and J usage is TRBJ2-7, with D uncertain. The CDR3 extends over 13 amino acids. V lost 6 bases and J lost 3, with 12 bases in between. The CDR3 loop reads CASRSRRRYEQYF. CDR3 coding DNA: TGTGCCAGCAGATCCAGGAGACGCTACGAGCAGTACTTC.

This chain connects TRBV20-1 to TRBJ1-1; D gene ambiguous. The CDR3 runs 15 residues. V shed 0 bases and J shed 0 bases, with 11 bases lying between them. Germline-derived CDR1 and CDR2 are DFQATT and SNEGSKA (reference sequence). CDR3 sequence: CSARDPTVMNTEAFF. The CDR3 nucleotides are TGCAGTGCTAGAGATCCCACTGTGATGAACACTGAAGCTTTCTTT.

The CDR3 coding sequence is TGCGCCAGCAGGGGCTCACAGGGTCCCCCCACAGATACGCAGTATTTT. Amino acid sequence: CASRGSQGPPTDTQYF. The chain couples TRBV5-1 to TRBJ2-3; maybe TRBD1 (6 bases). The CDR3 runs to 16 residues. CDR1 SGHRS and CDR2 YFSETQ come from the germline V gene. The V end was cut by 5 bases, the J end by 2 bases, with 18 bases between.

This sequence joins TRBV29-1 and TRBJ2-1; 8 bases are shared with TRBD2. This CDR3 is built from 15 residues. J was trimmed by 12 bases and V by 0 bases; bases with no gene match: 13. Per the germline V gene, CDR1 is SQVTM and CDR2 is ANQGSEA. CDR3 sequence (DNA): TGCAGCGTTGAAGAAGGCCAGTCGGGGGGGAGGGGGCAGTTCTTC. This codes for CSVEEGQSGGRGQFF.

This chain connects TRBV6-2 or TRBV6-3 to TRBJ2-2; 9 bases align to TRBD1. Trimming at V came to 7 bases and at J to 6 bases, leaving 15 bases not matched to a gene. CDR3 length equals 17 residues. Germline V gene sequence: CDR1 MNHEY, CDR2 SVGEGT. The CDR3 bases are TGTGCCAGCACGCAGGTTTGGGACAGGGTTAAGTCCGGGGAGCTGTTTTTT. It is translated as CASTQVWDRVKSGELFF.

The rearrangement joins TRBV6-5 to TRBJ1-1; D gene unclear. Looked up from germline, CDR1 is MNHEY and CDR2 is SVGAGI. V lost 4 bases to trimming and J lost 8 bases, with 8 bases between them. The CDR3 has 11 residues. This CDR3 is CASSSTSEAFF. In nucleotides, the CDR3 is TGTGCCAGCAGTTCCACCAGCGAAGCTTTCTTT.

The chain is built from TRBV4-1 and TRBJ1-2; D is undetermined. With 0 bases removed from V and 4 bases from J, the gap between germline ends came to 15 bases. CDR3 length: 16 residues. Germline assignment: CDR1 MGHRA and CDR2 YSYEKL. The CDR3 sequence is CASSQEVGQEFYGYTF. The CDR3 bases are TGCGCCAGCAGCCAAGAAGTAGGGCAGGAGTTCTATGGCTACACCTTC.

About this clonotype itself: A read error is possible here, since a much larger clone lies one base away. The CDR3 coding sequence is TGCGCCAGCGGTAACCGGGAGAGAAGTGAGCAGTTCTTC. As protein: CASGNRERSEQFF. V gene TRBV5-1 combines with J gene TRBJ2-1; perhaps TRBD2 as D (6 bases). This CDR3 has 13 residues. V was clipped by 7 bases and J by 9 bases, with 17 bases between them. Germline loops: CDR1 SGHRS, CDR2 YFSETQ.

In this sample, this clonotype turned up a few times. V is TRBV7-9 and J is TRBJ2-7; D gene unclear. V was pared by 4 bases and J by 5 bases, with 9 bases between. The CDR3 runs 12 residues. Per germline, CDR1 SEHNR and CDR2 FQNEAQ (reference sequence). Here the CDR3 reads CASSSMGNEQYF. The CDR3 nucleotides are TGTGCCAGCAGCTCAATGGGCAACGAGCAGTACTTC.

Note on this clonotype: Because the CDR3 is missing its conserved closing phenylalanine or tryptophan, this is likely a read error. This chain's CDR3 is CSAYTSGANVLTS. DNA of the CDR3: TGCAGTGCTTATACCTCTGGGGCCAACGTCCTGACTTCC. This chain uses TRBV20-1 with TRBJ2-6; no clear D. Germline V gene lookup returns CDR1 DFQATT and CDR2 SNEGSKA (reference sequence). The CDR3 runs to 13 residues. V lost 5 bases and J lost 0, with 5 bases in between.

V gene TRBV20-1 combines with J gene TRBJ1-1, with D tentatively TRBD1 (6 bases). Germline V gene sequence: CDR1 DFQATT, CDR2 SNEGSKA (reference sequence). Trimming shortened V by 4 bases and J by 0 bases, and 9 bases separated the two germline ends. The CDR3 is 13 amino acids. The CDR3 DNA reads as TGCAGTGCTATGGACAGTATGAACACTGAAGCTTTCTTT. Protein: CSAMDSMNTEAFF.

This clonotype has a single count. The germline gene is not matched at one end of the junction; a read error may be the cause. The rearrangement uses TRBV20-1 and TRBJ1-6; 8 bases line up with TRBD1. Germline loops: CDR1 DFQATT, CDR2 SNEGSKA (reference sequence). CDR3 length: 13 residues. The CDR3, as DNA: TGCTGTGCTAGGACAGGGATGAACTCACCCCTCCACTTT. Translated: CCARTGMNSPLHF.

This clonotype was seen repeatedly, ten times or more. V and J are TRBV3-1 and TRBJ1-1; TRBD1 agrees at 8 bases. J was trimmed by 1 base and V by 4 bases; bases with no gene match: 5. The length of the CDR3 is 15 residues. Germline loops: CDR1 LGHDT, CDR2 YNNKEL (reference sequence). Here the CDR3 DNA reads TGTGCCAGCAGCCGACCCGGGACAGGGAACACTGAAGCTTTCTTT. This encodes CASSRPGTGNTEAFF.

This clonotype was detected many times. J is TRBJ2-2 and V is TRBV11-2; perhaps D is TRBD1 or TRBD2 (6 bases each). Germline V CDR1 and CDR2: SGHAT, FQNNGV. V shed 6 bases and J shed 0 bases, with 14 bases lying between them. CDR3 length equals 16 residues. The CDR3 region is CASSMRGTPNTGELFF. CDR3 coding DNA: TGTGCCAGCAGTATGCGCGGGACACCGAACACCGGGGAGCTGTTTTTT.

This clonotype was seen more than once but under ten times. The V call is TRBV20-1, the J call TRBJ2-5; 11 bases fit TRBD2. Germline V gene data show CDR1 as DFQATT and CDR2 as SNEGSKA (reference sequence). The length of the CDR3 is 13 residues. The trim removed 5 bases at V and 4 bases at J, leaving 3 bases unmatched. CDR3 loop: CSAALAGGETQYF. DNA for the CDR3: TGCAGTGCTGCTCTAGCGGGAGGAGAGACCCAGTACTTC.

The chain carries TRBV20-1 and TRBJ2-1, with D possibly matching TRBD2 (5 bases). The CDR3 sequence is 16 residues long. Germline V lookup: CDR1 DFQATT, CDR2 SNEGSKA (reference sequence). V shed 0 bases and J shed 3 bases, with 15 bases lying between them. The CDR3 DNA reads as TGCAGTGCTAGAGATCAAGTGCGGGTCGTCTACAATGAGCAGTTCTTC. It codes for CSARDQVRVVYNEQFF.

This clonotype has a count of ten or more. The chain has TRBV12-3 or TRBV12-4 and TRBJ2-1; 7 positions match TRBD1. There are 15 residues in the CDR3. With 2 bases clipped from V and 8 bases from J, the junction kept 9 bases outside the gene matches. In DNA form, the CDR3 reads TGTGCCAGCAGTTTAAGACAGGGAGCTATCGATGAGCAGTTCTTC. It specifies CASSLRQGAIDEQFF.

The V call is TRBV20-1, the J call TRBJ1-1; 7 bases match TRBD1. CDR3 size: 12 residues. The germline V gene encodes CDR1 DFQATT and CDR2 SNEGSKA (reference sequence). J was trimmed by 7 bases and V by 5 bases; bases with no gene match: 7. The CDR3 here is CSAGMTGFEAFF. The CDR3 DNA follows: TGCAGTGCTGGGATGACAGGGTTTGAAGCTTTCTTT.

The sample holds a few counts of this clonotype. The chain employs TRBV27 and TRBJ2-3; the D is unclear. Looked up from germline, CDR1 is MNHEY and CDR2 is SMNVEV (reference sequence). This CDR3 has 17 residues. Trimming removed 6 bases at V and 0 bases at J, with 19 bases between. CDR3 in DNA: TGTGCCAGCAGCTACAGCACACCCAAACTTAGCACAGATACGCAGTATTTT. Residues: CASSYSTPKLSTDTQYF.